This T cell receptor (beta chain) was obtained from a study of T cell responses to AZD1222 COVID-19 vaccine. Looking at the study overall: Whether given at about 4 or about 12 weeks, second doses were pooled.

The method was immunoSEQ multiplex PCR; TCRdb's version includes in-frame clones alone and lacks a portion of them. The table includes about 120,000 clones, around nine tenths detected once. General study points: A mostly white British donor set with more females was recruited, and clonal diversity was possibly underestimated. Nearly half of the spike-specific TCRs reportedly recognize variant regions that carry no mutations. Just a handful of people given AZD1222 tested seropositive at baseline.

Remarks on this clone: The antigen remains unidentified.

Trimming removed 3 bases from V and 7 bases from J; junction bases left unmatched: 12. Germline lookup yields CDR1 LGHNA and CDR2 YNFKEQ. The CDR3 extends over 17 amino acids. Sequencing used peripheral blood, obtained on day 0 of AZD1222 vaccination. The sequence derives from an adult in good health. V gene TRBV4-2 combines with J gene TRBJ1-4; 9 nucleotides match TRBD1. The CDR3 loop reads CASSHPIPGQGIEKLFF. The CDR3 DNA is TGTGCCAGCAGCCACCCGATACCGGGACAGGGAATTGAAAAACTGTTTTTT.